The rows below give T cell receptor beta chains drawn from one sample of a study of T-cell memory formation after mild COVID-19. TCRdb re-called the 5' RACE reads through MiXCR, storing one row per CDR3 protein. The data contain about 500,000 distinct CDR3 sequences, roughly 21% of them singletons. Source material: PBMCs or a T cell subset sorted from them (not recorded which). These receptors were obtained from an adult woman who had mild COVID-19 (a few samples of this study predate the infection). Cell type and time point are not known. The CDR3 runs from the conserved cysteine through the conserved F or W. The D gene is left open where the match is weak. Size tells how often a clone was seen (once, few, many) or the class of an expanded clone, and some rows leave it out.

CDR3 protein	CDR3 DNA	V gene	CDR3 length	D gene	clone size	J gene
CASSAGHWTNTGELFF	TGTGCCAGCAGCGCGGGACACTGGACGAACACCGGGGAGCTGTTTTTT	TRBV9	16	-	few	TRBJ2-2
CASSPTADISYEQYF	TGTGCCAGCAGCCCAACTGCGGACATCTCCTACGAGCAGTACTTC	TRBV7-9	15	-	few	TRBJ2-7
CASSYSQGFYGYTF	TGTGCCAGCAGTTACTCGCAGGGATTCTATGGCTACACCTTC	TRBV6-5	14	-	-	TRBJ1-2
CASSKTGYTEAFF	TGTGCCAGCAGCAAAACAGGATACACTGAAGCTTTCTTT	TRBV5-6	13	-	few	TRBJ1-1
CASSLREGEKLFF	TGTGCCAGCAGTCTACGCGAGGGCGAAAAACTGTTTTTT	TRBV27	13	-	few	TRBJ1-4
CASSVVGTSGKTNEQFF	TGTGCCAGCAGCGTAGTCGGGACTAGCGGGAAGACTAATGAGCAGTTCTTC	TRBV9	17	TRBD2	few	TRBJ2-1
CASSPTNQPQHF	TGTGCCAGCAGCCCCACCAATCAGCCCCAGCATTTT	TRBV28	12	-	-	TRBJ1-5
CSASLEGWDTEAFF	TGCAGTGCTAGTTTAGAAGGATGGGACACTGAAGCTTTCTTT	TRBV20-1	14	-	few	TRBJ1-1
CATSRDTRGSYNEQFF	TGTGCCACCAGCAGAGATACCCGAGGCTCCTACAATGAGCAGTTCTTC	TRBV15	16	-	-	TRBJ2-1
CASSRLAGSDTQYF	TGTGCTAGCAGCAGACTAGCGGGATCAGATACGCAGTATTTT	TRBV7-7	14	TRBD2	few	TRBJ2-3
CASSFTSGGAVQETQYF	TGTGCCAGCAGTTTCACTAGCGGGGGGGCCGTACAAGAGACCCAGTACTTC	TRBV6-6	17	TRBD2	few	TRBJ2-5
CASSQGTLGYTF	TGTGCCAGCAGTCAAGGGACACTTGGCTACACCTTC	TRBV12-3/TRBV12-4	12	-	few	TRBJ1-2
CASRQAEKLFF	TGTGCCAGCCGTCAGGCAGAAAAACTGTTTTTT	TRBV6-6	11	-	few	TRBJ1-4
CASSVEGGQFGTDTQYF	TGTGCCAGCAGCGTAGAAGGGGGTCAGTTCGGCACAGATACGCAGTATTTT	TRBV9	17	-	-	TRBJ2-3
CASSLLKLAVYNEQFF	TGTGCCAGCAGCTTATTAAAACTAGCGGTTTACAATGAGCAGTTCTTC	TRBV11-3	16	TRBD2	-	TRBJ2-1
CASSLSREGYGYTF	TGTGCCAGCAGCTTATCCAGGGAAGGCTATGGCTACACCTTC	TRBV7-9	14	-	-	TRBJ1-2
CASSQVGGQDYEQYF	TGCGCCAGCAGCCAAGTTGGTGGACAGGACTACGAGCAGTACTTC	TRBV4-1	15	TRBD1	-	TRBJ2-7
CASNSGRGWNTEAFF	TGCGCCAGCAACTCCGGAAGGGGTTGGAACACTGAAGCTTTCTTT	TRBV5-1	15	-	few	TRBJ1-1
CASSLGLEGYNEQFF	TGTGCCAGCAGTTTGGGACTAGAGGGGTACAATGAGCAGTTCTTC	TRBV6-6	15	TRBD2	few	TRBJ2-1
CSVLDRGKETQYF	TGCAGCGTCCTTGACAGGGGGAAGGAGACCCAGTACTTC	TRBV29-1	13	TRBD1	-	TRBJ2-5
CASSSTVIYEQYF	TGTGCCAGCAGCTCGACAGTTATTTACGAGCAGTACTTC	TRBV7-9	13	-	few	TRBJ2-7
CASSLVGGLAGSPAKNIQYF	TGTGCCAGCAGCTTAGTAGGGGGACTAGCGGGTTCCCCGGCCAAAAACATTCAGTACTTC	TRBV11-3	20	TRBD2	few	TRBJ2-4
CATSDPSQPQHF	TGTGCCACCAGTGATCCTAGCCAGCCCCAGCATTTT	TRBV24-1	12	-	-	TRBJ1-5
CASSPPGYYGYTF	TGTGCCAGCAGCCCGCCAGGCTACTATGGCTACACCTTC	TRBV9	13	-	few	TRBJ1-2
CASSGGFRVTQYF	TGTGCCAGCAGTGGGGGCTTTCGGGTTACGCAGTATTTT	TRBV5-4	13	-	-	TRBJ2-3
CASSPLSSDEQYF	TGCGCCAGCAGCCCGCTTAGCTCCGACGAGCAGTACTTC	TRBV5-1	13	-	few	TRBJ2-7
CASTRQGADTQYF	TGTGCCAGCACCAGACAGGGGGCGGATACGCAGTATTTT	TRBV12-3/TRBV12-4	13	TRBD1	many	TRBJ2-3
CASSPSSGYEQYF	TGTGCCAGCAGCCCCAGTTCCGGGTACGAGCAGTACTTC	TRBV7-9	13	-	-	TRBJ2-7
CASSRGQENTEAFF	TGTGCCAGCAGCAGGGGACAGGAGAACACTGAAGCTTTCTTT	TRBV6-5	14	TRBD1	-	TRBJ1-1
CASSLGAGASHEQYF	TGTGCCAGCAGCTTAGGAGCAGGGGCCAGCCACGAGCAGTACTTC	TRBV13	15	-	-	TRBJ2-7
CASSPRGLAGKETQYF	TGTGCCAGCAGCCCTAGGGGACTAGCGGGAAAAGAGACCCAGTACTTC	TRBV14	16	TRBD2	-	TRBJ2-5
CATSRRGLAGGETQYF	TGTGCCACCAGCAGAAGGGGACTAGCGGGGGGAGAGACCCAGTACTTC	TRBV15	16	TRBD2	-	TRBJ2-5
CASSDRAGANYGYTF	TGTGCCAGCAGCGATCGAGCAGGGGCAAACTATGGCTACACCTTC	TRBV25-1	15	-	-	TRBJ1-2
CATSGWDYNEQFF	TGTGCCACCAGTGGGTGGGACTACAATGAGCAGTTCTTC	TRBV24-1	13	-	-	TRBJ2-1
CSVEDSGDSYEQYF	TGCAGCGTTGAGGATAGCGGGGACTCCTACGAGCAGTACTTC	TRBV29-1	14	TRBD2	few	TRBJ2-7
CASSPGRTNSPLHF	TGCGCCAGCAGTCCTGGACGGACGAATTCACCCCTCCACTTT	TRBV5-1	14	-	many	TRBJ1-6
CASNGGGHQETQYF	TGTGCCAGCAACGGCGGGGGGCATCAAGAGACCCAGTACTTC	TRBV9	14	TRBD2	-	TRBJ2-5
CAISGGQRNTEAFF	TGTGCCATCAGTGGGGGGCAGCGGAACACTGAAGCTTTCTTT	TRBV10-3	14	-	-	TRBJ1-1
CASRGTATTYEQYF	TGTGCCAGCAGGGGGACAGCCACTACCTACGAGCAGTACTTC	TRBV27	14	TRBD1	-	TRBJ2-7
CSASRSYEQYF	TGCAGTGCTAGCAGGTCCTACGAGCAGTACTTC	TRBV20-1	11	-	-	TRBJ2-7
CATSRGTGVTGELFF	TGTGCCACCAGTCGGGGGACAGGAGTCACCGGGGAGCTGTTTTTT	TRBV24-1	15	TRBD1	few	TRBJ2-2
CASSLPGTGGGEQYF	TGCGCCAGCAGCTTGCCCGGGACAGGGGGGGGTGAGCAGTACTTC	TRBV5-1	15	TRBD1	-	TRBJ2-7
CASSRPSDSVWGSYEQYF	TGCGCCAGCAGTCGCCCTTCGGACAGTGTCTGGGGCTCCTACGAGCAGTACTTC	TRBV4-1	18	-	-	TRBJ2-7
CASSLVPSGLDAAQRETQYF	TGTGCCAGCAGCTTAGTGCCAAGCGGACTAGACGCAGCCCAACGGGAGACCCAGTACTTC	TRBV7-2	20	TRBD2	-	TRBJ2-5
CASSLAGQGSEKLFF	TGTGCCAGCAGCTTAGCGGGACAGGGGAGTGAAAAACTGTTTTTT	TRBV7-9	15	TRBD1	few	TRBJ1-4
CASSQRATYEQYF	TGTGCCAGCAGCCAACGGGCCACCTACGAGCAGTACTTC	TRBV12-3/TRBV12-4	13	-	-	TRBJ2-7
CSVGFHYGYTF	TGCAGCGTTGGATTTCACTATGGCTACACCTTC	TRBV29-1	11	-	-	TRBJ1-2
CASSIASGQSYEQYF	TGTGCCAGTAGTATAGCATCGGGACAGAGCTACGAGCAGTACTTC	TRBV19	15	TRBD1	-	TRBJ2-7
CASSQGLRSGYEQYF	TGCGCCAGCAGCCAAGGCTTGCGGTCCGGCTACGAGCAGTACTTC	TRBV4-3	15	-	-	TRBJ2-7
CATSDRSFVGSRGETQYF	TGTGCCACCAGTGACCGAAGTTTTGTCGGGTCCAGGGGAGAGACCCAGTACTTC	TRBV24-1	18	-	few	TRBJ2-5
CASSYMGTGELFF	TGTGCCAGCAGTTACATGGGGACCGGGGAGCTGTTTTTT	TRBV6-6	13	-	-	TRBJ2-2
CASSQDAAGDIQYF	TGCGCCAGCAGCCAAGATGCGGCAGGGGACATTCAGTACTTC	TRBV4-1	14	-	few	TRBJ2-4
CASSPRLGWDNEQFF	TGTGCCAGCTCACCACGCCTAGGGTGGGACAATGAGCAGTTCTTC	TRBV18	15	-	-	TRBJ2-1